This T cell receptor beta chain was found in a study of response to subunit inactivated influenza vaccine. About this clonotype: No antigen is known for it.

With V trimmed by 4 bases and J by 6 bases, 5 bases remained unmatched. Germline lookup yields CDR1 SGHRS and CDR2 YFSETQ. This CDR3 contains 15 residues. TCRdb recomputed calls from the RT-PCR reads with MiXCR, one row per CDR3 protein. The sample yields hundreds of thousands of distinct CDR3 sequences, about 17% seen once. Study-level results: T cells newly recruited by each seasonal influenza vaccination are few, the authors suggested.

The chain has TRBV5-1 and TRBJ2-2; TRBD1 matches 11 bases. The source is a man aged 50 to 75 who received an inactivated influenza vaccine. This specimen was CD4+ T cells sorted from PBMCs, taken around 25 months after vaccination. CDR3 nucleotide sequence: TGCGCCAGCAGCGTGGACAGGGGGCTAGCCGGGGAGCTGTTTTTT. Protein product: CASSVDRGLAGELFF.